Each of the 16 T cell receptor beta chains below was sequenced from the same sample in a study of cytomegalovirus exposure and HLA in healthy donors. The PCR contained 60 Vbeta and 13 Jbeta primers. Assay: immunoSEQ multiplex PCR; the TCRdb copy retains only in-frame clones and omits some. Among around 180,000 clones, roughly 84% were seen once, and the ten largest hold about 0.24%. The sequenced sample was PBMCs. Receptors originate from a boy aged 5-17 years in good health and CMV-seronegative.

For the CDR3, the DNA is TGTGCCAGCAGCTTAGGAGTCAGCAATCAGCCCCAGCATTTT. Its translation is CASSLGVSNQPQHF. The chain joins TRBV7-2 to TRBJ1-5; D ambiguous. Germline V CDR1 and CDR2: SGHTA, FQGNSA. Between the trimmed V and J ends, which lost 1 base and 1 base, there was a span of 5 bases. The CDR3 spans 14 residues.

This chain links TRBV30 with TRBJ2-7, with D possibly matching TRBD2 (6 bases). Looked up from germline, CDR1 is GTSNPN and CDR2 is SVGIG (reference sequence). The CDR3 length is 13 residues. V dropped 3 bases and J dropped 6 bases, with 15 bases sitting between them. The CDR3 nucleotides are TGTGCCTGGAGACCCGGGGGTAGATTCGAGCAGTACTTC. Translating it yields CAWRPGGRFEQYF.

The chain uses TRBV9 and TRBJ2-1; 10 bases agree with TRBD2. V dropped 0 bases and J dropped 8; count of bases not matched to a gene: 2. CDR3 length: 14 residues. CDR1 and CDR2 from the germline V gene are SGDLS and YYNGEE. The CDR3 loop is CASSVGLAGDEQFF. In DNA, the CDR3 is TGTGCCAGCAGCGTAGGGCTAGCGGGGGATGAGCAGTTCTTC.

The gene calls are TRBV30 and TRBJ2-1, with 7 bases that match TRBD2. The CDR3 is 16 amino acids. V shed 0 bases, J shed 2 bases, and the junction held 7 bases outside the gene matches. CDR1 is GTSNPN and CDR2 is SVGIG in the germline V gene (reference sequence). The CDR3 sequence: CAWSVYSSGTYNEQFF. CDR3 nucleotide sequence: TGTGCCTGGAGTGTGTATTCGAGCGGGACCTACAATGAGCAGTTCTTC.

The chain couples TRBV30 to TRBJ1-4; D unclear. Per germline, CDR1 GTSNPN and CDR2 SVGIG (reference sequence). This CDR3 is built from 11 residues. V dropped 7 bases and J dropped 8 bases, with 11 bases sitting between them. The CDR3 sequence is CASSRSEKLFF. The CDR3 region has the DNA TGTGCCTCCAGTCGCTCCGAAAAACTGTTTTTT.

CDR3 bases: TGCGCCAGCAGAAAAGGACAGGGAAGAGGCTACACCTTC. Its protein product is CASRKGQGRGYTF. V is TRBV10-1 and J is TRBJ1-2, with TRBD1 matching over 8 bases. V lost 6 bases and J lost 8; bases outside the gene matches: 8. Germline V gene data show CDR1 as WNHNN and CDR2 as SYGVQD (reference sequence). This CDR3 region has 13 residues.

This clone has just a few counts. This chain links TRBV5-1 with TRBJ2-6; D perhaps matches TRBD2 (5 bases). V was clipped by 4 bases and J by 4 bases, with 15 bases between them. Looked up from germline, CDR1 is SGHRS and CDR2 is YFSETQ. This CDR3 spans 16 amino acids. CDR3 sequence: CASSLPIGVGANVLTF. In DNA, the CDR3 is TGCGCCAGCAGCCTACCCATCGGGGTCGGGGCCAACGTCCTGACTTTC.

The chain links TRBV19 to TRBJ1-2, with D possibly being TRBD1 (5 bases). The germline V and J ends were trimmed by 5 bases and 4 bases, with 14 bases remaining between them. In germline, CDR1 is LNHDA, CDR2 SQIVND (reference sequence). This CDR3 is 14 amino acids long. The CDR3 region has the DNA TGTGCCAGTAGTGTAATACAGGCGACCTATGGCTACACCTTC. Amino acids: CASSVIQATYGYTF.

V is TRBV27 and J is TRBJ2-6; 8 bases fit TRBD1. The junction had 6 bases not matched to a gene; V was cut back by 7 bases and J by 4 bases. Germline CDR1 MNHEY, CDR2 SMNVEV (reference sequence). The CDR3 is made up of 15 amino acids. The CDR3 here is CASTLGQGGANVLTF. The CDR3 coding sequence is TGTGCCAGCACCCTTGGACAGGGAGGGGCCAACGTCCTGACTTTC.

The chain recombines TRBV7-2 with TRBJ2-7; D perhaps matches TRBD1 (5 bases). V shed 4 bases and J shed 0 bases, with 10 bases lying between them. The CDR3 sequence is 14 residues long. Germline V gene data show CDR1 as SGHTA and CDR2 as FQGNSA. This chain's CDR3 is CASSSRRDSYEQYF. CDR3 nucleotides: TGTGCCAGCAGCTCCCGCAGGGACTCCTACGAGCAGTACTTC.

The V and J genes are TRBV7-2 and TRBJ1-2, with D possibly matching TRBD1 (6 bases). The CDR3 sequence is 13 residues long. CDR1 and CDR2 (germline): SGHTA, FQGNSA. V gave up 5 bases and J gave up 2 bases, with 9 bases separating them. CDR3 DNA: TGTGCCAGCAGCCGGACAGCGAACTATGGCTACACCTTC. Its protein product is CASSRTANYGYTF.

This chain uses TRBV4-2 with TRBJ1-2; tentatively, D is TRBD1 (5 bases). V was cut by 1 base and J by 8 bases, with 14 bases left in between. The CDR3 loop spans 14 amino acids. Germline V gives CDR1 LGHNA, CDR2 YNFKEQ. This CDR3 reads CASSQGGGSEGYTF. In DNA form, the CDR3 reads TGTGCCAGCAGCCAAGGGGGGGGAAGCGAGGGCTACACCTTC.

This chain links TRBV6-5 with TRBJ2-5; 9 bases are shared with TRBD2. CDR3 length equals 13 residues. V dropped 3 bases and J dropped 7; count of bases not matched to a gene: 3. CDR1 and CDR2 (germline): MNHEY, SVGAGI. CDR3 loop: CASSYVREGTQYF. CDR3 coding DNA: TGTGCCAGCAGTTATGTGCGGGAGGGGACCCAGTACTTC.

The V call is TRBV15, the J call TRBJ2-2, with D maybe TRBD1 (6 bases). V lost 0 bases and J lost 6, with 8 bases in between. The CDR3 spans 14 residues. The germline gives CDR1 LNHNV, CDR2 YYDKDF (reference sequence). CDR3 residues: CATSREWGPGELFF. CDR3 bases: TGTGCCACCAGCAGAGAGTGGGGGCCCGGGGAGCTGTTTTTT.

The chain's CDR3 is CASSVDRGRQPQHF. CDR3 coding DNA: TGTGCCAGCAGCGTGGACAGGGGGCGTCAGCCCCAGCATTTT. The rearrangement links TRBV27 to TRBJ1-5; 11 nucleotides line up with TRBD1. The V segment lost 6 bases and the J segment 6 bases; nucleotides outside the gene matches: 4. The CDR3 sequence is 14 residues long. CDR1 is MNHEY and CDR2 is SMNVEV in the germline V gene (reference sequence).

V is TRBV7-2 and J is TRBJ1-1; possibly TRBD1 for D (6 bases). Deletions cut 5 bases from V and 1 base from J, with 14 bases between. CDR1 is SGHTA, CDR2 FQGNSA, per germline. CDR3 length equals 15 residues. CDR3: CASSTQTGQNTEAFF. In nucleotides, the CDR3 is TGTGCCAGCAGCACACAGACGGGACAGAACACTGAAGCTTTCTTT.